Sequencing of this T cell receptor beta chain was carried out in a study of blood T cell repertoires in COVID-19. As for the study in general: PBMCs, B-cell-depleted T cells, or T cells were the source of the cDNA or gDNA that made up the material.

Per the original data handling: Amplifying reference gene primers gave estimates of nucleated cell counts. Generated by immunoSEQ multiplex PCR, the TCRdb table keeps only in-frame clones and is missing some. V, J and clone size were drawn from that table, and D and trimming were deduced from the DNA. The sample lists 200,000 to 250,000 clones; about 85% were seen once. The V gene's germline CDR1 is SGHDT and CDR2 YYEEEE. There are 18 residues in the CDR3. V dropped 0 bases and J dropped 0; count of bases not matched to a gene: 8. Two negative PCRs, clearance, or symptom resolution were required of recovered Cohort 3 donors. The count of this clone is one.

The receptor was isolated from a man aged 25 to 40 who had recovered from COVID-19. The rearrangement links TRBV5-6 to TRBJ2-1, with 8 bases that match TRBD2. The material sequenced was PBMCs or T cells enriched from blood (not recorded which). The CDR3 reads CASSLALAGLSSYNEQFF. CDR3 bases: TGTGCCAGCAGCTTGGCCCTAGCGGGTCTTAGCTCCTACAATGAGCAGTTCTTC.